This passage covers 9 T cell receptor beta chains from one sample sequenced in a study of cytomegalovirus exposure and HLA in healthy donors. Both 60 Vbeta primers and 13 Jbeta primers went into the PCR. Some clones are missing from TCRdb's copy, which holds only in-frame ones; the method was immunoSEQ multiplex PCR. The table includes 200,000 to 300,000 clones, 70% to 90% detected once. The sequencing input was PBMCs. The receptors originated from a woman between 55 and 75 years old in good health and CMV-seropositive.

This clone came up a few times. This chain connects TRBV7-9 to TRBJ2-1; TRBD1 aligns across 8 bases. Looked up from germline, CDR1 is SEHNR and CDR2 is FQNEAQ (reference sequence). Germline trimming cut 5 bases from V and 6 bases from J; bases unmatched to any gene: 9. This CDR3 has 15 amino acids. CDR3 in amino acids: CASSRGSTGGNEQFF. Written as DNA, the CDR3 is TGTGCCAGCAGCCGAGGCTCAACAGGGGGCAATGAGCAGTTCTTC.

The rearrangement uses TRBV7-9 and TRBJ2-1; a possible D gene is TRBD2 (6 bases). Trimming stripped 3 bases from V and 10 bases from J, with 10 bases between. Germline V gene sequence: CDR1 SEHNR, CDR2 FQNEAQ (reference sequence). This CDR3 has 12 residues. CDR3 DNA sequence: TGTGCCAGCAGCTTCGGGACTCCCGAGCAGTTCTTC. Protein product: CASSFGTPEQFF.

V and J are TRBV28 and TRBJ2-1, with TRBD1 as a possible D gene (6 bases). The CDR3 is 15 amino acids. Germline V lookup: CDR1 MDHEN, CDR2 SYDVKM. Trimming shortened V by 6 bases and J by 8 bases, and 20 bases separated the two germline ends. The chain's CDR3 is CASRRNRVGKYEQFF. The DNA for the CDR3 is TGTGCCAGCAGGAGAAACAGGGTGGGGAAATATGAGCAGTTCTTC.

This chain links TRBV7-9 with TRBJ2-1, with TRBD2 matching 14 bases. Germline V CDR1 and CDR2: SEHNR, FQNEAQ (reference sequence). The CDR3 runs 18 residues. Trimming took 4 bases from V and 0 from J; bases not matched to a gene: 5. CDR3 loop: CASSSGLAGDSSYNEQFF. CDR3 in DNA: TGTGCCAGCAGCTCGGGACTAGCGGGAGATAGCTCCTACAATGAGCAGTTCTTC.

This chain uses TRBV5-4 with TRBJ2-1, with D possibly TRBD2 on 5 matching bases. Germline V CDR1 and CDR2: SGHNT, YYREEE (reference sequence). The V and J ends lost 2 bases and 4 bases respectively, with 16 bases between them. The CDR3 has 16 residues. The CDR3 nucleotides read TGTGCCAGCAGCTTCCGGCGCTCCGGGGTTTACAATGAGCAGTTCTTC. Translating gives CASSFRRSGVYNEQFF.

J is TRBJ2-7 and V is TRBV2; 9 bases fit TRBD1. V lost 6 bases and J lost 3; bases outside the gene matches: 6. CDR3 length equals 14 residues. Germline V CDR1 and CDR2: SNHLY, FYNNEI. The CDR3 DNA follows: TGTGCCAGCAGAGTCCCGGGACAGGGCTACGAGCAGTACTTC. This codes for CASRVPGQGYEQYF.

This chain uses TRBV2 with TRBJ2-7; no definite D call. The V end lost 3 bases, the J end lost 4 bases, and 10 bases lay between the germline ends. Germline V lookup: CDR1 SNHLY, CDR2 FYNNEI. The CDR3 spans 13 residues. CDR3 in DNA: TGTGCCAGCAGTGAGGGCCAGATATACGAGCAGTACTTC. As protein: CASSEGQIYEQYF.

This clone was observed a few times. The chain combines TRBV19 with TRBJ2-1, with 10 bases aligning to TRBD2. With 0 bases clipped from V and 10 bases from J, the junction kept 6 bases outside the gene matches. The CDR3 is 15 amino acids. Germline assignment: CDR1 LNHDA and CDR2 SQIVND (reference sequence). CDR3 residues: CASSIELAGDGEQFF. The CDR3 DNA is TGTGCCAGTAGTATAGAGCTAGCGGGAGATGGGGAGCAGTTCTTC.

The chain joins TRBV4-1 to TRBJ2-5, with D possibly being TRBD2 (7 bases). The DNA end lines up better with TRBJ2-7; the J call may be wrong. Germline lookup yields CDR1 MGHRA and CDR2 YSYEKL. The CDR3 spans 15 residues. The CDR3 DNA is TGCGCCAGCAGCCAAGTGGCGGGGGCGTTCTACGAGCAGTACTTC. It specifies CASSQVAGAFYEQYF.